Sequencing of this TCR beta chain was carried out in a study of blood T cells in healthy people across ages. The use of a sample-barcoded 5' primer and a J-beta primer mix characterized a second PCR of roughly 6 to 11 cycles. Every single cDNA molecule received a tag from a template-switch adaptor with 12 random nucleotides. One entry per CDR3 protein, called by TCRdb with MiXCR from the 5' RACE reads. The sample includes approximately 830,000 distinct CDR3 sequences, 60% to 80% of them seen just once. In terms of origin and age, donors were healthy Caucasian individuals from Russia aged about 6 to 90. Total RNA was extracted at no less than 6 micrograms per sample. The sequence was obtained from a man under 40 in good health. The sample consisted of blood.

In DNA, the CDR3 is TGTGCCAGCACGGGGGAAAGCACAGATACGCAGTATTTT. Translating it yields CASTGESTDTQYF. The genes are TRBV7-6 and TRBJ2-3; perhaps TRBD2 as D (6 bases). Germline V gene sequence: CDR1 SGHVS, CDR2 FNYEAQ. The V and J ends lost 7 bases and 0 bases respectively, with 8 bases between them. CDR3 length: 13 amino acids.